What follows are 21 T cell receptor beta chains derived from one specimen sequenced in a study of PD-1 blockade in classical Hodgkin lymphoma. Exposure to brentuximab vedotin varied, and each patient had relapsed following autologous stem cell transplantation. Clones were read by immunoSEQ multiplex PCR, and TCRdb kept only the in-frame ones, dropping some. Of 40,000 to 65,000 clones in the sample, 81% were seen once. The source was peripheral blood mononuclear cells (PBMCs), collected at baseline. All receptors derive from a human donor with classical Hodgkin lymphoma.

This clone was counted a single time. This rearrangement joins TRBV29-1 to TRBJ2-2, with D possibly TRBD1 on 5 matching bases. This CDR3 has 13 residues. The germline gives CDR1 SQVTM, CDR2 ANQGSEA. The germline V and J ends were trimmed by 4 bases and 8 bases, with 14 bases remaining between them. In DNA, the CDR3 is TGCAGCGTTGGCGAACAGGTTAAAGGGGAGCTGTTTTTT. Protein product: CSVGEQVKGELFF.

The V call is TRBV6-1, the J call TRBJ2-1; 9 bases fit TRBD2. CDR1 and CDR2 (germline): MNHNS, SASEGT. The CDR3 contains 15 residues. V was pared by 5 bases and J by 9 bases, with 11 bases of the junction left unmatched. The CDR3 nucleotides read TGTGCCAGCAGTACCGGCGGTAGCGGGAGCGGTGAGCAGTTCTTC. As protein: CASSTGGSGSGEQFF.

V is TRBV28 and J is TRBJ2-7; no clear D gene. V shed 2 bases and J shed 3 bases, with 5 bases lying between them. In germline, CDR1 is MDHEN, CDR2 SYDVKM. The CDR3 length is 12 residues. For the CDR3, the DNA is TGTGCCAGCAGTTTAATGGGCTACGAGCAGTACTTC. The encoded protein is CASSLMGYEQYF.

This chain connects TRBV6-6 to TRBJ2-7, with D tentatively TRBD2 (5 bases). The germline V gene encodes CDR1 MNHNY and CDR2 SVGAGI (reference sequence). The CDR3 sequence is 13 residues long. V was clipped by 6 bases and J by 2 bases, with 11 bases between them. The CDR3 DNA sequence: TGTGCCAGCAGAGACTATCCGGCCTACGAGCAGTACGTC. Translated, it gives CASRDYPAYEQYV.

In nucleotides, the CDR3 is TGTGCCAGCAGCGTTAGGGGCGGAGATGAAAAACTGTTTTTT. It specifies CASSVRGGDEKLFF. This chain uses TRBV9 with TRBJ1-4, with D possibly matching TRBD1 (5 bases). The CDR3 is made up of 14 amino acids. The V and J ends lost 2 bases and 6 bases respectively, with 11 bases between them. From germline, CDR1 is SGDLS and CDR2 YYNGEE.

This chain joins TRBV7-2 and TRBJ2-7, with D unresolved. Germline V gene lookup returns CDR1 SGHTA and CDR2 FQGNSA. The CDR3 runs 13 residues. Trimming took off 5 bases at V and 2 bases at J, with 10 bases between the two ends. The CDR3 reads CASSPYNAYEQYF. As DNA, the CDR3 is TGTGCCAGCAGCCCATACAATGCCTACGAGCAGTACTTC.

This chain joins TRBV7-8 and TRBJ1-2; D may be TRBD1 (5 bases). With 1 base removed from V and 11 bases from J, the gap between germline ends came to 17 bases. The CDR3 sequence is 14 residues long. CDR1 is SGHVS, CDR2 FQNEAQ, per germline. The CDR3 sequence is CASSLGTVPGEYTF. The CDR3 DNA reads TGTGCCAGCAGCTTAGGAACGGTCCCGGGGGAATACACCTTC. Full variable domain (remainder filled in from reference TRBV7-8 and TRBJ1-2): GAGVSQSPRYKVAKRGQDVALRCDPISGHVSLFWYQQALGQGPEFLTYFQNEAQLDKSGLPSDRFFAERPEGSVSTLKIQRTQQEDSAVYLCASSLGTVPGEYTFGSGTRLTVV.

The count of this clone is one. The V gene is TRBV12-5, the J gene TRBJ1-1; D remains unclear. V lost 5 bases and J 1 base, leaving 14 bases between the germline ends. The CDR3 totals 15 residues. CDR1 and CDR2 (germline): LGHNT, FRNRAP. The CDR3 DNA reads as TGTGCTAGTGGTCTGGCAGACGCAGGGAACACTGAAGCTTTCTTT. This gives the protein CASGLADAGNTEAFF.

The chain has TRBV4-1 and TRBJ2-1; 9 bases line up with TRBD2. CDR1 MGHRA and CDR2 YSYEKL come from the germline V gene. J lost 7 bases, V lost 3 bases, and 7 bases had no gene match. The CDR3 extends over 15 amino acids. CDR3 region: CASSHAPSGKNEQFF. In DNA, the CDR3 is TGCGCCAGCAGCCACGCTCCTAGCGGGAAAAATGAGCAGTTCTTC.

The rearrangement joins TRBV9 to TRBJ2-1, with D perhaps matching TRBD1 or TRBD2 (6 bases each). The ends were cut back, 1 base at V and 6 bases at J, with 8 bases in the middle. In germline, CDR1 is SGDLS, CDR2 YYNGEE. CDR3 size: 13 residues. The CDR3: CASSVPGANEQFF. CDR3 DNA: TGTGCCAGCAGCGTACCGGGGGCCAATGAGCAGTTCTTC.

The J gene is TRBJ1-1, the V gene TRBV25-1; maybe TRBD1 (5 bases). The CDR3 has 14 amino acids. The germline V and J ends were trimmed by 4 bases and 1 base, with 10 bases remaining between them. CDR1 and CDR2 (germline): MGHDK, SYGVNS. The CDR3 loop is CASSGWQGNTEAFF. CDR3 coding DNA: TGTGCCAGCAGTGGATGGCAGGGGAACACTGAAGCTTTCTTT.

The chain employs TRBV18 and TRBJ1-2, with D tentatively TRBD1 (5 bases). The CDR3 contains 14 residues. Trimming removed 0 bases from V and 2 bases from J, with 7 bases in between. The germline V gene has CDR1 KGHSH and CDR2 LQKENI. CDR3 nucleotides: TGTGCCAGCTCACCACCGGAGGGGAACTATGGCTACACCTTC. Translated, it gives CASSPPEGNYGYTF.

The V gene is TRBV6-1, the J gene TRBJ2-7; D remains ambiguous. Germline V lookup: CDR1 MNHNS, CDR2 SASEGT. The V end was cut by 2 bases, the J end by 4 bases, with 9 bases between. CDR3 size: 13 residues. The CDR3 sequence is CASSEFKGYEQYV. The CDR3 DNA is TGTGCCAGCAGTGAATTCAAGGGTTACGAGCAGTACGTC.

The rearrangement uses TRBV2 and TRBJ2-1, with D possibly matching TRBD1 (6 bases). The V gene lost 4 bases and the J gene lost 3 bases, with 10 bases spanning the gap. The length of the CDR3 is 14 residues. Looked up from germline, CDR1 is SNHLY and CDR2 is FYNNEI. The CDR3, as DNA: TGTGCCAGCAGTGCAGGGGAGCTCTACAATGAGCAGTTCTTC. As protein: CASSAGELYNEQFF.

The V call is TRBV4-3, the J call TRBJ2-1; D might be TRBD2 (5 bases). V was pared by 1 base and J by 6 bases, with 16 bases between. The CDR3 has 16 residues. CDR1 is LGHNA and CDR2 is YSLEER in the germline V gene. CDR3 coding DNA: TGCGCCAGCAGCCAAGGTAACGGAGACCGGGGCAATGAGCAGTTCTTC. Amino acid sequence: CASSQGNGDRGNEQFF.

This clone showed up just a few times. This chain links TRBV4-1 with TRBJ2-1; a weak D match, TRBD2 (5 bases). The CDR3 extends over 17 amino acids. The V end lost 0 bases, the J end lost 0 bases, and 12 bases lay between the germline ends. Germline values: CDR1 MGHRA, CDR2 YSYEKL. This CDR3 reads CASSQERVLSSYNEQFF. For the CDR3, the DNA is TGCGCCAGCAGCCAAGAGAGGGTCCTGAGCTCCTACAATGAGCAGTTCTTC.

This chain connects TRBV21-1 to TRBJ1-1; the DNA was not used to check the table's D call, TRBD1. TRBV21-1 is given as a pseudogene. The CDR3 sequence is 10 residues long. The CDR3 reads CASPQGAAFF. The CDR3 region has the DNA TGTGCCAGCCCCCAGGGTGCAGCTTTCTTT.

The chain recombines TRBV6-6 with TRBJ1-4, with a tentative D call TRBD1 (5 bases). The V end was cut by 4 bases, the J end by 13 bases, with 19 bases between. The CDR3 covers 14 residues. Looked up from germline, CDR1 is MNHNY and CDR2 is SVGAGI (reference sequence). CDR3 protein: CASSWGRDEKGLFF. CDR3 coding DNA: TGTGCCAGCAGTTGGGGACGGGATGAAAAGGGACTGTTTTTT.

The chain employs TRBV6-5 and TRBJ1-1; D remains unclear. The CDR3 length is 15 residues. Between the trimmed V and J ends, which lost 9 bases and 2 bases, there was a span of 19 bases. The V gene's germline CDR1 is MNHEY and CDR2 SVGAGI. CDR3 protein: CASISQAWGNTEAFF. CDR3 sequence (DNA): TGTGCCAGTATTTCGCAGGCTTGGGGAAACACTGAAGCTTTCTTT.

The chain carries TRBV12-5 and TRBJ2-1; the match to TRBD2 covers 13 bases. This CDR3 has 17 amino acids. J gave up 4 bases and V 1 base, and 4 bases lay outside the gene matches. Per the germline V gene, CDR1 is LGHNT and CDR2 is FRNRAP. The CDR3 coding sequence is TGTGCTAGTGGTTTGGAGAGGACTAGCGGGGGATACAATGAGCAGTTCTTC. This translates into CASGLERTSGGYNEQFF.

This sequence joins TRBV29-1 and TRBJ2-1; TRBD1 is a possible D gene (5 bases). CDR3 size: 15 residues. Trimming pared 7 bases from V and 3 bases from J, leaving 19 bases between. From germline, CDR1 is SQVTM and CDR2 ANQGSEA. DNA of the CDR3: TGCAGCGCTGACAAGACAGCCGACTTCTACAATGAGCAGTTCTTC. Translating gives CSADKTADFYNEQFF.